Following are 23 T cell receptor beta chains from one sample sequenced in a study of blood T cell repertoires in COVID-19. Produced via immunoSEQ multiplex PCR; TCRdb's table is partial and in-frame only. In the table there are 350,000 to 400,000 clones, more than 75% of which are singletons. The material sequenced was PBMCs or T cells enriched from blood (not recorded which). These receptors all stem from a woman aged 25 to 45 with acute COVID-19.

This clone was seen a handful of times. The chain couples TRBV27 to TRBJ2-1; D gene ambiguous. The CDR3 sequence is 13 residues long. Germline CDR1 and CDR2: MNHEY and SMNVEV (reference sequence). Deletions cut 3 bases from V and 4 bases from J, with 7 bases between. CDR3 sequence (DNA): TGTGCCAGCAGTTTTACGGGTTACAATGAGCAGTTCTTC. This codes for CASSFTGYNEQFF.

The CDR3: CASMRLAGYNEQFF. DNA of the CDR3: TGTGCCAGCATGAGACTAGCGGGCTACAATGAGCAGTTCTTC. The J gene is TRBJ2-1, the V gene TRBV28; TRBD2 agrees at 10 bases. V was pared by 7 bases and J by 3 bases, with 3 bases of the junction left unmatched. CDR1 is MDHEN and CDR2 is SYDVKM in the germline V gene. The CDR3 covers 14 residues. The full variable domain, completed using reference TRBV28 and TRBJ2-1, is DVKVTQSSRYLVKRTGEKVFLECVQDMDHENMFWYRQDPGLGLRLIYFSYDVKMKEKGDIPEGYSVSREKKERFSLILESASTNQTSMYLCASMRLAGYNEQFFGPGTRLTVL.

The chain recombines TRBV25-1 with TRBJ2-3, with D perhaps matching TRBD1 (6 bases). Trimming stripped 4 bases from V and 1 base from J, with 18 bases between. The CDR3 contains 17 residues. Looked up from germline, CDR1 is MGHDK and CDR2 is SYGVNS. The CDR3 DNA reads as TGTGCCAGCAGTGCCCTAACAGGGCACCGTGGCACAGATACGCAGTATTTT. This gives the protein CASSALTGHRGTDTQYF.

The chain links TRBV6-5 to TRBJ1-6; 7 nucleotides line up with TRBD1. V lost 7 bases, J lost 2 bases, and 5 bases stayed unmatched. The germline V gene encodes CDR1 MNHEY and CDR2 SVGAGI. CDR3 length: 15 residues. The CDR3 here is CASKKGATYNSPLHF. As DNA, the CDR3 is TGTGCCAGCAAGAAGGGGGCTACCTATAATTCACCCCTCCACTTT.

The rearrangement uses TRBV19 and TRBJ1-2, with 7 positions matching TRBD1. After removal of 3 bases from V and 6 bases from J, the junction contained 4 bases not matched to a gene. The length of the CDR3 is 13 residues. Germline loops: CDR1 LNHDA, CDR2 SQIVND (reference sequence). CDR3 DNA: TGTGCCAGTAGTATCGACAGGGTGGATGGCTACACCTTC. It yields the protein CASSIDRVDGYTF.

The J gene is TRBJ1-3, the V gene TRBV6-1, with D unclear. This CDR3 comprises 15 residues. The germline V gene encodes CDR1 MNHNS and CDR2 SASEGT. Trimming stripped 2 bases from V and 1 base from J, with 9 bases between. This chain's CDR3 is CASSESGGSGNTIYF. CDR3 DNA sequence: TGTGCCAGCAGTGAATCGGGTGGGTCTGGAAACACCATATATTTT.

The rearrangement joins TRBV3-1 (or the pseudogene TRBV3-2) to TRBJ2-7; a weak D match, TRBD1 (5 bases). The CDR3 has 13 amino acids. Germline CDR1 LGHDT, CDR2 YNNKEL (reference sequence). The V gene lost 3 bases and the J gene lost 3 bases, with 9 bases spanning the gap. CDR3 DNA sequence: TGTGCCAGCAGCCAGACAGTTATCTACGAGCAGTACTTC. Translating gives CASSQTVIYEQYF.

J is TRBJ2-7 and V is TRBV19; D unclear. Germline-derived CDR1 and CDR2 are LNHDA and SQIVND (reference sequence). V lost 5 bases and J lost 1, with 18 bases in between. This CDR3 spans 16 amino acids. CDR3 region: CASSQARSLYSYEQYF. The CDR3 nucleotides are TGTGCCAGTAGTCAAGCGCGAAGCCTGTATTCCTACGAGCAGTACTTC.

The chain carries TRBV24-1 and TRBJ2-2; 7 nucleotides line up with TRBD1. The J segment lost 4 bases and the V segment lost 7 bases, leaving 11 bases of the junction unmatched. This CDR3 contains 16 residues. CDR1 and CDR2 from the germline V gene are KGHDR and SFDVKD. The CDR3 region has the DNA TGTGCCACCAGAGCAACAACAGGGGAGAGCACCGGGGAGCTGTTTTTT. Its protein product is CATRATTGESTGELFF.

The rearrangement uses TRBV27 and TRBJ1-2; 8 bases line up with TRBD1. V gave up 3 bases and J gave up 6 bases; unmatched junction bases: 3. Per the germline V gene, CDR1 is MNHEY and CDR2 is SMNVEV (reference sequence). There are 13 residues in the CDR3. Written as DNA, the CDR3 is TGTGCCAGCAGTTTTCAGGGGGCGAATGGCTACACCTTC. Protein: CASSFQGANGYTF.

V gene TRBV5-1 combines with J gene TRBJ1-1; D is unresolved. Germline loops: CDR1 SGHRS, CDR2 YFSETQ. V was clipped by 4 bases and J by 5 bases, with 15 bases between them. This CDR3 comprises 14 residues. The chain's CDR3 is CASSVSTRSTEAFF. Written as DNA, the CDR3 is TGCGCCAGCAGCGTTAGTACGCGTAGTACTGAAGCTTTCTTT.

The rearrangement links TRBV28 to TRBJ2-5, with TRBD1 matching 7 bases. The germline V gene has CDR1 MDHEN and CDR2 SYDVKM. Trimming at V came to 2 bases and at J to 4 bases, leaving 10 bases not matched to a gene. The CDR3 runs 16 residues. The CDR3 DNA follows: TGTGCCAGCAGTTTAGAACAGGGGATAGTGGGAGAGACCCAGTACTTC. It specifies CASSLEQGIVGETQYF.

The chain joins TRBV5-1 to TRBJ1-1, with no clear D. Germline CDR1 is SGHRS and CDR2 is YFSETQ. Trimming removed 0 bases from V and 1 base from J, with 10 bases in between. The CDR3 covers 15 residues. CDR3 DNA: TGCGCCAGCAGCTTGGGAGGGTTCGGGAACACTGAAGCTTTCTTT. This sequence encodes CASSLGGFGNTEAFF. The entire variable domain, with the rest obtained from reference TRBV5-1 and TRBJ1-1, is as follows: KAGVTQTPRYLIKTRGQQVTLSCSPISGHRSVSWYQQTPGQGLQFLFEYFSETQRNKGNFPGRFSGRQFSNSRSEMNVSTLELGDSALYLCASSLGGFGNTEAFFGQGTRLTVV.

The chain has TRBV12-3 or TRBV12-4 and TRBJ2-7; no definite D call. CDR3 size: 11 residues. Trimming cost V 5 bases and J 3 bases, with 5 bases left between them. CDR3 DNA: TGTGCCAGCAGTCCAGGCTACGAGCAGTACTTC. Amino acid sequence: CASSPGYEQYF.

This chain uses TRBV5-1 with TRBJ1-2, with D maybe TRBD1 (6 bases). Germline V lookup: CDR1 SGHRS, CDR2 YFSETQ. Trimming removed 0 bases at V and 4 bases at J, with 16 bases between. The CDR3 covers 16 residues. The CDR3 DNA sequence: TGCGCCAGCAGCTTGGTAGGGGGGGCCAAACCCTATGGCTACACCTTC. This sequence encodes CASSLVGGAKPYGYTF.

The genes are TRBV27 and TRBJ2-2, with TRBD2 identical over 16 bases. Germline CDR1 reads MNHEY; CDR2 reads SMNVEV (reference sequence). This CDR3 is 20 amino acids long. Trimming removed 6 bases from V and 5 bases from J; junction bases left unmatched: 15. The CDR3 DNA reads as TGTGCCAGCAGGCGGAAGTCCGGGACTAGCGGGGGGGCGGGAACCGGGGAGCTGTTTTTT. Its translation: CASRRKSGTSGGAGTGELFF.

The J gene is TRBJ2-1, the V gene TRBV11-2; unclear D gene. The V gene's germline CDR1 is SGHAT and CDR2 FQNNGV. Trimming took 5 bases from V and 5 from J, leaving 13 bases between them. The CDR3 is 14 amino acids. CDR3 DNA: TGTGCCAGCAGCAGCACGGCCCAGGACAATGAGCAGTTCTTC. It is translated as CASSSTAQDNEQFF.

V gene TRBV9 combines with J gene TRBJ1-4; TRBD1 aligns across 8 bases. V lost 3 bases to trimming and J lost 4 bases; unmatched junction nucleotides: 5. The CDR3 has 15 amino acids. Looked up from germline, CDR1 is SGDLS and CDR2 is YYNGEE. In nucleotides, the CDR3 is TGTGCCAGCAGCGGGACAGGGATTCATAATGAAAAACTGTTTTTT. Translated: CASSGTGIHNEKLFF. Combining the CDR3 with reference TRBV9 and TRBJ1-4 gives the whole variable domain DSGVTQTPKHLITATGQRVTLRCSPRSGDLSVYWYQQSLDQGLQFLIQYYNGEERAKGNILERFSAQQFPDLHSELNLSSLELGDSALYFCASSGTGIHNEKLFFGSGTQLSVL.

The CDR3 bases are TGTGCCAGCAGCTTGATGGGGGCAGGGGTAACAGATACGCAGTATTTT. The encoded protein is CASSLMGAGVTDTQYF. This rearrangement joins TRBV5-6 to TRBJ2-3; a possible D gene is TRBD1 (6 bases). The germline V gene encodes CDR1 SGHDT and CDR2 YYEEEE. Trimming cost V 1 base and J 3 bases, with 15 bases left between them. The CDR3 is 16 residues long.

The chain joins TRBV5-6 to TRBJ2-3, with TRBD1 matching over 9 bases. CDR3 size: 15 residues. V dropped 2 bases and J dropped 2; count of bases not matched to a gene: 3. Germline V lookup: CDR1 SGHDT, CDR2 YYEEEE. The chain's CDR3 is CASSLGDRVTDTQYF. CDR3 nucleotide sequence: TGTGCCAGCAGCTTAGGGGACAGGGTCACAGATACGCAGTATTTT.

The CDR3, as DNA: TGTGCCAGCAGCCTCCCGGGGACAGGGAAGAACGAGCAGTACTTC. Protein product: CASSLPGTGKNEQYF. The chain joins TRBV5-4 to TRBJ2-7; 9 nucleotides align to TRBD1. V was clipped by 4 bases and J by 5 bases; unmatched bases: 10. Germline V gene sequence: CDR1 SGHNT, CDR2 YYREEE (reference sequence). The CDR3 totals 15 residues. The entire variable domain, with the rest obtained from reference TRBV5-4 and TRBJ2-7, is as follows: ETGVTQSPTHLIKTRGQQVTLRCSSQSGHNTVSWYQQALGQGPQFIFQYYREEENGRGNFPPRFSGLQFPNYSSELNVNALELDDSALYLCASSLPGTGKNEQYFGPGTRLTVT.

This chain joins TRBV5-1 and TRBJ1-4, with D possibly being TRBD1 (5 bases). The CDR3 covers 16 residues. Germline values: CDR1 SGHRS, CDR2 YFSETQ. Trimming stripped 4 bases from V and 5 bases from J, with 18 bases between. CDR3: CASSGGSGRGNEKLFF. DNA for the CDR3: TGCGCCAGCAGCGGGGGGAGCGGACGGGGAAATGAAAAACTGTTTTTT.

The V call is TRBV7-2, the J call TRBJ1-2; D may be TRBD1 (5 bases). Between the trimmed V and J ends, which lost 1 base and 0 bases, there was a span of 9 bases. The CDR3 loop spans 15 amino acids. The germline V gene encodes CDR1 SGHTA and CDR2 FQGNSA. The CDR3 loop reads CASSLVKGTNYGYTF. CDR3 DNA sequence: TGTGCCAGCAGCTTAGTGAAGGGGACTAACTATGGCTACACCTTC.